This TCR beta chain stems from a study of siplizumab effects on memory and regulatory T cells. Study outcomes and limitations: Alloreactive sequences tracing back to unstimulated CD4+ memory cells fell significantly with siplizumab. The average Treg-derived proportion among mappable alloreactive CD4+ clones was about 70% with siplizumab versus about 27% in controls. Both greater diversity than memory cells and a major contribution to the alloresponse seemed to characterize naive T cells.

V lost 3 bases, J lost 1 base, and 9 bases stayed unmatched. The V gene's germline CDR1 is KGHSH and CDR2 LQKENI. This CDR3 region has 17 residues. Assay used: immunoSEQ multiplex PCR; TCRdb lists only in-frame clones, some missing. The sample carries 90,000 to 130,000 clones, 92% recorded once. This clone is a singleton in its sample. Its antigen remains unknown. V is TRBV18 and J is TRBJ2-5, with 9 bases identical to TRBD2. Specimen: CD4+ T cells sorted from blood. This TCR derives from a human donor in good health. The CDR3 coding sequence is TGTGCCAGCTCACCGGGGTCCAGCGGGAGGTCCCAAGAGACCCAGTACTTC. Its protein product is CASSPGSSGRSQETQYF.